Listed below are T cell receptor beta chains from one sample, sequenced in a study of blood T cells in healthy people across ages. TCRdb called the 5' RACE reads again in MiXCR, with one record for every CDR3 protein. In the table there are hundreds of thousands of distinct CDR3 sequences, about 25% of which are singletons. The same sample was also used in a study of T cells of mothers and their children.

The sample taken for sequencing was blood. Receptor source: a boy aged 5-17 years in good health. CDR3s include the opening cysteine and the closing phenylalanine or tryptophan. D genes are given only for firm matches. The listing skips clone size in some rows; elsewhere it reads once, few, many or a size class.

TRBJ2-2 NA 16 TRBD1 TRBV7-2 CASSSRTPGGGGELFF TGTGCCAGCAGCTCGCGAACCCCAGGGGGCGGCGGGGAGCTGTTTTTT
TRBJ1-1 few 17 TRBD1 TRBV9 CASSGRGDSGMNTEAFF TGTGCCAGCAGTGGGAGGGGGGACAGCGGGATGAACACTGAAGCTTTCTTT
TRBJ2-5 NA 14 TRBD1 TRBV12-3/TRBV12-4 CASSLVGGMETQYF TGTGCCAGCAGTTTAGTAGGGGGCATGGAGACCCAGTACTTC
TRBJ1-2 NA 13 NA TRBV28 CASGPTANYGYTF TGTGCCAGCGGACCGACAGCTAACTATGGCTACACCTTC
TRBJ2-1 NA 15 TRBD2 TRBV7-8 CASRRSGGAYNEQFF TGTGCCAGCAGAAGGAGCGGGGGGGCCTACAATGAGCAGTTCTTC
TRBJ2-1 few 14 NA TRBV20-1 CSASYGFSYNEQFF TGCAGTGCTAGTTACGGGTTCTCCTACAATGAGCAGTTCTTC
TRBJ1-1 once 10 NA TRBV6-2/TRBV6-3 CATLGTEAFF TGTGCCACCCTGGGGACTGAAGCTTTCTTT
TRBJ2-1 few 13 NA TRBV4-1 CASSQVLVNEQFF TGCGCCAGCAGCCAAGTACTGGTCAATGAGCAGTTCTTC
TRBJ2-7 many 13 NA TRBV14 CASSQSPGGVEYF TGTGCCAGCAGCCAATCACCGGGGGGCGTGGAGTACTTC
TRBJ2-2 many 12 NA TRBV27 CASRTNTGELFF TGTGCCAGCAGAACGAACACCGGGGAGCTGTTTTTT
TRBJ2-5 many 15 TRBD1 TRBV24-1 CATSDLRDREETQYF TGTGCCACCAGTGATTTGAGGGACAGGGAAGAGACCCAGTACTTC
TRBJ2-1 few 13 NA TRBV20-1 CSARKAGPNEQFF TGCAGTGCTAGAAAAGCGGGTCCCAATGAGCAGTTCTTC
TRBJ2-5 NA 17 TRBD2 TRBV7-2 CASSERSGTSYKVTQYF TGTGCCAGCAGCGAGAGATCCGGGACTAGCTATAAAGTGACCCAGTACTTC
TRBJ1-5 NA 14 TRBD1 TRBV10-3 CAISLDRFNQPQHF TGTGCCATCAGCCTGGACAGGTTCAATCAGCCCCAGCATTTT
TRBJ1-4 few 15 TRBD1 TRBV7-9 CASSLGDSHNEKLFF TGTGCCAGCAGCTTAGGGGACAGTCATAATGAAAAACTGTTTTTT
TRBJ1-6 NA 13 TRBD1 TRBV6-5 CASRGTGELPLHF TGTGCCAGCAGGGGGACAGGGGAGTTACCCCTCCACTTT
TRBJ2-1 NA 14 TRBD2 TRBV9 CASSPAGGNGEQFF TGTGCCAGCAGCCCAGCGGGGGGGAATGGTGAGCAGTTCTTC
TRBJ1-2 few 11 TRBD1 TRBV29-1 CSVGQGAGYTF TGCAGCGTTGGGCAGGGGGCGGGCTACACCTTC